The rows below give T cell receptor beta chains drawn from one sample of a study of blood T cells in healthy people across ages. In TCRdb, the 5' RACE reads were re-called with MiXCR into one record per CDR3 protein. The sample lists around 650,000 distinct CDR3 sequences, around 38% occurring once. Sequences were obtained from blood. The receptors come from a man at least 80 years old in good health. Each CDR3 is given with its conserved first and last residue. The order of the fields is clone size, J gene, D gene, V gene, CDR3 protein, CDR3 DNA. The D gene is left open where the match is weak. Rows may omit the clone size; those that give it use once, few, many or a size class.

few TRBJ2-1 . TRBV20-1 CSASREQFF TGCAGTGCTAGTCGTGAGCAGTTCTTC
. TRBJ1-6 . TRBV12-3/TRBV12-4 CASRSTGPGNSPLHF TGTGCCAGCAGGTCCACAGGGCCGGGTAATTCACCCCTCCACTTT
. TRBJ2-1 . TRBV5-1 CASSLEVVNEQFF TGCGCCAGCAGCTTGGAGGTGGTCAATGAGCAGTTCTTC
. TRBJ2-5 . TRBV20-1 CSVGDGTQYF TGCAGTGTCGGAGATGGGACCCAGTACTTC
few TRBJ2-3 TRBD2 TRBV14 CASSPAGGPADTQYF TGTGCCAGCAGCCCAGCGGGAGGGCCGGCAGATACGCAGTATTTT
. TRBJ2-5 . TRBV2 CASSTELRQETQYF TGTGCCAGCAGTACGGAGCTCCGGCAAGAGACCCAGTACTTC
. TRBJ2-5 . TRBV6-2/TRBV6-3 CASSVTSTKETQYF TGTGCCAGCAGTGTGACTAGTACCAAGGAGACCCAGTACTTC
. TRBJ1-5 . TRBV27 CASSLLSGDRTQPQHF TGTGCCAGCAGTTTATTATCAGGGGATCGTACTCAGCCCCAGCATTTT
many TRBJ2-4 TRBD1 TRBV7-3 CASSSTGAKNIQYF TGTGCCAGCAGCTCGACAGGGGCGAAAAACATTCAGTACTTC
. TRBJ2-7 TRBD2 TRBV12-3/TRBV12-4 CATASISGKYEQYF TGTGCCACCGCGAGTATTAGCGGGAAATACGAGCAGTACTTC
once TRBJ2-7 . TRBV5-6 CASSRGHSHYEQYF TGTGCCAGCAGCCGTGGTCACAGCCACTACGAGCAGTACTTC
. TRBJ2-7 TRBD2 TRBV2 CAGSSGGRYNEQYF TGTGCCGGAAGTTCCGGGGGGAGGTACAATGAGCAGTACTTC
few TRBJ2-7 . TRBV9 CASSVRASSYNEQYF TGTGCCAGCAGCGTCCGAGCTAGCTCCTACAATGAGCAGTACTTC
many TRBJ2-1 . TRBV29-1 CSVERLAQYNEQFF TGCAGCGTTGAACGTCTAGCCCAATACAATGAGCAGTTCTTC
. TRBJ2-3 TRBD2 TRBV20-1 CSASRLAGGPITDTQYF TGCAGTGCTAGTCGGCTAGCGGGGGGGCCGATCACAGATACGCAGTATTTT
. TRBJ2-7 . TRBV11-2 CASSFSRPYEQYF TGTGCCAGCAGCTTCTCCCGTCCATACGAGCAGTACTTC
. TRBJ2-7 TRBD1 TRBV3-1 CASSQAFETGDNEQYF TGTGCCAGCAGCCAAGCGTTCGAGACAGGGGACAATGAGCAGTACTTC
once TRBJ2-3 . TRBV7-2 CARTGVPDTQYF TGTGCCAGGACGGGGGTCCCAGATACGCAGTATTTT
. TRBJ2-4 . TRBV10-2 CASSESGGGMNIQYF TGCGCCAGCAGTGAGTCGGGGGGTGGGATGAACATTCAGTACTTC
. TRBJ2-3 TRBD1 TRBV10-3 CAISESAGGGTDTQYF TGTGCCATCAGTGAGTCAGCAGGGGGCGGAACAGATACGCAGTATTTT
. TRBJ2-7 . TRBV6-1 CASNREEAYEQYF TGTGCCAGCAACAGGGAGGAGGCCTACGAGCAGTACTTC
. TRBJ2-7 TRBD1 TRBV2 CASTAADRVDEQYF TGTGCCAGCACGGCCGCCGACAGGGTAGACGAGCAGTACTTC
. TRBJ1-4 . TRBV28 CASCSQGTGNEKLFF TGTGCCAGCTGCAGTCAGGGGACGGGTAATGAAAAACTGTTTTTT
few TRBJ2-5 . TRBV6-2/TRBV6-3 CASSYGRGPYQETQYF TGTGCCAGCAGTTACGGAAGGGGCCCCTACCAAGAGACCCAGTACTTC
many TRBJ2-7 . TRBV5-1 CASSPLDNHYEQYF TGCGCCAGCAGCCCCCTAGACAACCACTACGAGCAGTACTTC
few TRBJ2-1 . TRBV12-5 CASGQTYNEQFF TGTGCTAGTGGTCAGACTTACAATGAGCAGTTCTTC
. TRBJ2-5 . TRBV7-2 CASSCGGKETQYF TGTGCCAGCAGCTGTGGGGGCAAGGAGACCCAGTACTTC
. TRBJ1-5 . TRBV20-1 CSARDPAGGGSQPQHF TGCAGTGCTAGAGATCCCGCCGGGGGGGGGAGTCAGCCCCAGCATTTT
. TRBJ2-5 . TRBV5-4 CASSLELVQETQYF TGTGCCAGCAGCTTGGAACTCGTCCAAGAGACCCAGTACTTC
once TRBJ2-5 TRBD2 TRBV7-3 CASSLQGTSVETQYF TGTGCCAGCAGCTTACAGGGGACTAGCGTAGAGACCCAGTACTTC
few TRBJ2-3 TRBD2 TRBV2 CASSVFLAGGTQYF TGTGCCAGCAGTGTTTTTCTAGCGGGGGGTACGCAGTATTTT
few TRBJ2-1 . TRBV6-1 CASSEAAGPGQHNEQFF TGTGCCAGCAGTGAAGCGGCCGGCCCCGGCCAACACAATGAGCAGTTCTTC
. TRBJ2-7 . TRBV28 CASSSPGRSYEQYF TGTGCCAGCAGTTCCCCGGGACGATCCTACGAGCAGTACTTC
few TRBJ1-2 . TRBV2 CASPTRSGPNYGYTF TGTGCCAGCCCTACCCGGTCGGGGCCCAACTATGGCTACACCTTC
. TRBJ2-5 TRBD2 TRBV20-1 CTGEGTYNEQYF TGCACGGGGGAGGGCACCTACAATGAGCAGTACTTC
. TRBJ2-3 TRBD1 TRBV11-2 CAGRHGGTGTYTQYF TGTGCCGGCAGACATGGAGGGACAGGGACTTATACGCAGTATTTT
. TRBJ2-3 . TRBV29-1 CSVALGGFTDTQYF TGCAGCGTTGCCCTCGGGGGATTCACAGATACGCAGTATTTT
few TRBJ2-7 . TRBV20-1 CSARLDIEDPYEQYF TGCAGTGCTAGATTGGACATTGAGGACCCCTACGAGCAGTACTTC
. TRBJ2-2 . TRBV6-2/TRBV6-3 CASSRLRGELFF TGTGCCAGCAGTCGACTCCGCGGGGAGCTGTTTTTT
. TRBJ2-7 . TRBV6-2/TRBV6-3 CASSLTVRTYEQYF TGTGCCAGCAGTTTGACAGTACGAACCTACGAGCAGTACTTC
. TRBJ2-1 . TRBV6-1 CASRWFTGTMGSGSNEQFF TGTGCCAGCAGATGGTTTACAGGGACGATGGGAAGCGGATCCAATGAGCAGTTCTTC
. TRBJ2-5 . TRBV6-1 CASSPTSGWTQETQYF TGTGCCAGCAGCCCAACATCCGGGTGGACCCAAGAGACCCAGTACTTC
. TRBJ2-7 . TRBV5-1 CASSSSKCEQYF TGCGCCAGCAGCTCCTCCAAGTGCGAGCAGTACTTC
few TRBJ2-6 TRBD1 TRBV20-1 CSASAGGRTGANVLTF TGCAGTGCTTCTGCAGGGGGCCGTACTGGGGCCAACGTCCTGACTTTC
many TRBJ2-3 . TRBV11-2 CASSLKPRRLFDTQYF TGTGCCAGCAGCCTTAAACCTAGGAGATTATTTGATACGCAGTATTTT
. TRBJ2-5 TRBD2 TRBV20-1 CSAPRLAGSVETQYF TGCAGTGCCCCCCGTCTAGCGGGATCTGTAGAGACCCAGTACTTC
few TRBJ2-1 TRBD2 TRBV7-3 CASSLEPSGSNEQFF TGTGCCAGCAGCTTAGAACCTAGCGGGAGTAATGAGCAGTTCTTC
many TRBJ2-3 . TRBV4-3 CASSQFKGRRGRQYF TGCGCCAGCAGCCAATTTAAGGGCCGACGAGGGAGGCAGTATTTT
. TRBJ1-2 . TRBV6-2/TRBV6-3 CASSSIVGQRGAYGYTF TGTGCCAGCAGTTCGATTGTCGGACAGCGAGGGGCTTATGGCTACACCTTC
. TRBJ1-2 . TRBV20-1 CSARGEQRWHAGYTF TGCAGTGCTAGAGGGGAACAGAGGTGGCACGCTGGCTACACCTTC
few TRBJ1-4 . TRBV28 CASSTPVGGEKLFF TGTGCCAGCAGTACCCCAGTAGGAGGTGAAAAACTGTTTTTT
. TRBJ2-5 TRBD2 TRBV2 CASSTSGRGNNEQYF TGTGCCAGCAGTACTAGCGGGAGGGGCAACAATGAGCAGTACTTC
few TRBJ2-3 . TRBV5-5 CASIQAGLSTDTQYF TGTGCCAGCATCCAAGCAGGACTAAGCACAGATACGCAGTATTTT
. TRBJ2-1 TRBD2 TRBV11-3 CASSLRGGAPSYNEQFF TGTGCCAGCAGCTTACGCGGGGGGGCCCCCTCCTACAATGAGCAGTTCTTC
. TRBJ1-2 TRBD1 TRBV7-2 CASSARDRGIMGDGYTF TGTGCCAGCAGCGCCCGGGACAGGGGCATTATGGGTGATGGCTACACCTTC
. TRBJ2-5 TRBD1 TRBV2 CASSKTGTGFIEYF TGTGCCAGCAGTAAAACCGGGACAGGGTTTATTGAGTACTTC
few TRBJ2-1 . TRBV3-1 CASTRFGEETQFF TGTGCCAGCACCCGTTTCGGGGAAGAGACCCAGTTCTTC
. TRBJ2-1 TRBD2 TRBV6-2/TRBV6-3 CASSLSGRLYNEQFF TGTGCCAGCAGTTTGAGCGGGAGGTTGTACAATGAGCAGTTCTTC
few TRBJ2-1 . TRBV6-1 CASRAGDRPAYNEQFF TGTGCCAGCAGGGCGGGTGACAGACCAGCCTACAATGAGCAGTTCTTC
. TRBJ1-6 . TRBV28 CASSLRQNNSPLHF TGTGCCAGCAGTTTAAGACAGAATAATTCACCCCTCCACTTT